This TCR beta chain was identified during a study of T cell responses to AZD1222 COVID-19 vaccine. Profiling relied on immunoSEQ multiplex PCR, and the TCRdb table lists in-frame clones only, not all of them. The profile shows about 160,000 clones, roughly nine tenths of them singletons. This CDR3 region has 14 residues. The germline V gene has CDR1 MGHRA and CDR2 YSYEKL. Trimming removed 1 base at V and 7 bases at J, with 13 bases between. The source material was peripheral blood, sampled 28 days after the second AZD1222 dose. This chain joins TRBV4-1 and TRBJ1-2; D gene uncertain. This receptor was taken from an adult who received the AZD1222 COVID-19 vaccine. CDR3 sequence (DNA): TGCGCCAGCAGCCAAGCCAAGACTTCATCTGGCTACACCTTC. Translated, it gives CASSQAKTSSGYTF.